What follows are 29 T cell receptor beta chains derived from one specimen sequenced in a study of Graves' ophthalmopathy and Graves' hyperthyroidism. RNA transcripts were the source from which TCR beta CDR3 regions were amplified. HTBI primers served in a first-round RT-PCR, which a second-round multiplex PCR followed. Each CDR3 protein is one row after TCRdb ran MiXCR on the multiplex PCR reads. The sample consists of a few hundred thousand distinct CDR3 sequences, over 15% of them appearing once. What was sequenced was peripheral blood. These receptors were collected from a woman aged 18-35 years with stable Graves' hyperthyroidism.

This clonotype was counted ten times or more. The V call is TRBV27, the J call TRBJ1-2; 7 nucleotides line up with TRBD1. The J segment lost 4 bases and the V segment lost 7 bases, leaving 15 bases of the junction unmatched. This CDR3 has 16 amino acids. Per germline, CDR1 MNHEY and CDR2 SMNVEV (reference sequence). CDR3 amino acids: CASTPVAGGSPYGYTF. The DNA of the CDR3 is TGTGCCAGCACCCCTGTTGCAGGGGGAAGTCCCTATGGCTACACCTTC.

This clonotype appeared many times. The rearrangement uses TRBV6-1 and TRBJ2-2; D unclear. V was clipped by 7 bases and J by 2 bases, with 14 bases between them. The CDR3 contains 15 residues. Per the germline V gene, CDR1 is MNHNS and CDR2 is SASEGT. The CDR3 coding sequence is TGTGCCAGCACTCCCTCCCGGACCAACACCGGGGAGCTGTTTTTT. This sequence encodes CASTPSRTNTGELFF.

The count of this clonotype is one. This may stem from a read error, because a much larger clone lies one nucleotide away. The chain recombines TRBV15 with TRBJ2-7; D gene uncertain. The V end lost 4 bases, the J end lost 7 bases, and 14 bases lay between the germline ends. This CDR3 comprises 13 residues. The germline gives CDR1 LNHNV, CDR2 YYDKDF (reference sequence). CDR3 protein: CATSKPGPSEQYF. In DNA form, the CDR3 reads TGTGCCACCAGCAAACCGGGTCCCAGTGAGCAGTACTTC. The complete variable domain, with remaining parts taken from reference TRBV15 and TRBJ2-7, reads DAMVIQNPRYQVTQFGKPVTLSCSQTLNHNVMYWYQQKSSQAPKLLFHYYDKDFNNEADTPDNFQSRRPNTSFCFLDIRSPGLGDTAMYLCATSKPGPSEQYFGPGTRLTVT.

The chain employs TRBV12-3 or TRBV12-4 and TRBJ2-7, with 7 bases lining up with TRBD2. The CDR3 is made up of 14 amino acids. With V trimmed by 0 bases and J by 9 bases, 8 bases remained unmatched. CDR3 nucleotide sequence: TGTGCCAGCAGTTTAGCGGGAGGGCTGTGGGTGCAGTACTTC. It codes for CASSLAGGLWVQYF.

This clonotype showed up just a few times. The chain uses TRBV5-4 and TRBJ2-7; TRBD2 matches 12 bases. CDR3 size: 18 residues. V trimming: 0 bases; J trimming: 4 bases; junction bases outside the gene matches: 11. Germline CDR1 SGHNT, CDR2 YYREEE (reference sequence). CDR3: CASSLGLAGVPGRYEQYF. The CDR3 nucleotides are TGTGCCAGCAGCTTGGGACTAGCGGGGGTTCCGGGAAGGTACGAGCAGTACTTC.

This clonotype showed up many times. This chain connects TRBV7-8 to TRBJ2-5; perhaps TRBD2 as D (7 bases). Germline CDR1 reads SGHVS; CDR2 reads FQNEAQ. The V end lost 5 bases, the J end lost 1 base, and 14 bases lay between the germline ends. The CDR3 totals 15 residues. The CDR3 bases are TGTGCCAGCAGCCCAAAGCGGGACATCCAAGAGACCCAGTACTTC. It specifies CASSPKRDIQETQYF.

The V gene is TRBV7-2, the J gene TRBJ1-6, with D hard to call. The CDR3 extends over 16 amino acids. In germline, CDR1 is SGHTA, CDR2 FQGNSA. The V end was cut by 3 bases, the J end by 6 bases, with 15 bases between. DNA for the CDR3: TGTGCCAGCAGCTTCGGGAGTCGGGGTTTTAATTCACCCCTCCACTTT. Residues: CASSFGSRGFNSPLHF. The complete variable domain, with remaining parts taken from reference TRBV7-2 and TRBJ1-6, reads GAGVSQSPSNKVTEKGKDVELRCDPISGHTALYWYRQSLGQGLEFLIYFQGNSAPDKSGLPSDRFSAERTGGSVSTLTIQRTQQEDSAVYLCASSFGSRGFNSPLHFGNGTRLTVT.

This clonotype occurred many times. The chain has TRBV28 and TRBJ1-1; no clear D gene. Trimming cost V 5 bases and J 3 bases, with 16 bases left between them. The length of the CDR3 is 15 residues. CDR1 MDHEN and CDR2 SYDVKM come from the germline V gene. Here the CDR3 reads CASSPTRQSYTEAFF. The CDR3 DNA sequence: TGTGCCAGCAGTCCCACTCGCCAGTCCTACACTGAAGCTTTCTTT.

As concerns this clonotype: It is unclear where the CDR3 begins or ends on the DNA, so no DNA is shown, and the CDR3 is as TCRdb lists it. V and J are TRBV27 and TRBJ1-1; no DNA check was done on the table's D call, TRBD1. CDR1 MNHEY and CDR2 SMNVEV come from the germline V gene (reference sequence). Including both end residues, the CDR3 is 14 amino acids long. This CDR3 reads CASSLVGGGTEACF.

This clonotype came up many times. The chain recombines TRBV20-1 with TRBJ2-4; a possible D gene is TRBD2 (6 bases). Germline V gene lookup returns CDR1 DFQATT and CDR2 SNEGSKA (reference sequence). V lost 1 base to trimming and J lost 12 bases, with 10 bases between them. The CDR3 spans 11 residues. The CDR3 reads CSARGGVTQYF. CDR3 nucleotides: TGCAGTGCTAGAGGCGGGGTCACTCAGTACTTC.

This clonotype has ten or more counts. J is TRBJ2-5 and V is TRBV11-2; 13 bases are shared with TRBD2. V lost 1 base, J lost 7 bases, and 18 bases stayed unmatched. CDR3 length: 20 amino acids. CDR1 is SGHAT and CDR2 is FQNNGV in the germline V gene. The CDR3, as DNA: TGTGCCAGCAGCTTAGTTAAGGGACTAGCGGGGTCCATCAGCACCCGGACCCAGTACTTC. Translation gives CASSLVKGLAGSISTRTQYF.

V is TRBV27 and J is TRBJ2-7; the match to TRBD2 covers 7 bases. Germline CDR1 reads MNHEY; CDR2 reads SMNVEV (reference sequence). The CDR3 spans 14 residues. The trim removed 5 bases at V and 2 bases at J, leaving 6 bases unmatched. CDR3 in DNA: TGTGCCAGCAGTACTCAGCGGGGCCCCTACGAGCAGTACTTC. As protein: CASSTQRGPYEQYF.

In regard to this clonotype: A read error may be the cause here, since a much bigger clone is one base away. The chain employs TRBV7-3 and TRBJ1-1; tentative D call: TRBD1 (6 bases). This CDR3 has 16 amino acids. In germline, CDR1 is SGHTA, CDR2 FQGTGA. The CDR3 sequence is CASRLGGRTASTEAFF. CDR3 coding DNA: TGTGCCAGCCGCTTAGGGGGACGTACGGCTAGCACTGAAGCTTTCTTT.

This clonotype was seen at least ten times. The chain employs TRBV9 and TRBJ2-2, with D perhaps TRBD2 (6 bases). This CDR3 comprises 18 residues. Germline V gives CDR1 SGDLS, CDR2 YYNGEE. Between the trimmed V and J ends, which lost 1 base and 1 base, there was a span of 17 bases. The CDR3 sequence: CASSVPRAGLVNTGELFF. Written as DNA, the CDR3 is TGTGCCAGCAGCGTACCAAGGGCGGGACTGGTGAACACCGGGGAGCTGTTTTTT.

This clonotype was seen many times. The CDR3 DNA reads as TGTGCCAGCAGCTTAGATAGACGGGGGACAGTGCACTCCTACGAGCAGTACTTC. Translated: CASSLDRRGTVHSYEQYF. V and J are TRBV11-2 and TRBJ2-7, with D possibly being TRBD1 (7 bases). The CDR3 runs 18 residues. V lost 0 bases, J lost 0 bases, and 18 bases lay in between. In germline, CDR1 is SGHAT, CDR2 FQNNGV.

Many counts were recorded for this clonotype. The rearrangement joins TRBV20-1 to TRBJ1-6; D might be TRBD1 (5 bases). V lost 3 bases and J lost 15, with 12 bases in between. The germline V gene has CDR1 DFQATT and CDR2 SNEGSKA (reference sequence). CDR3 length: 11 amino acids. DNA of the CDR3: TGCAGTGCTAGCGCCGGGACGATCCTCCACTTT. As protein: CSASAGTILHF.

This clonotype was detected many times. DNA of the CDR3: TGTGCCAGTAGGGTTCTCGGGTTGGAGACCCAGTACTTC. It yields the protein CASRVLGLETQYF. The chain links TRBV19 to TRBJ2-5; D ambiguous. Trimming took 6 bases from V and 5 from J, leaving 13 bases between them. This CDR3 has 13 residues. Germline CDR1 LNHDA, CDR2 SQIVND (reference sequence).

This clonotype has ten or more counts. This CDR3 reads CASISGGLDTGELFF. CDR3 nucleotide sequence: TGTGCCAGTATTTCAGGGGGGTTGGACACCGGGGAGCTGTTTTTT. The V call is TRBV19, the J call TRBJ2-2; D perhaps matches TRBD1 (7 bases). Trimming removed 7 bases from V and 3 bases from J, with 15 bases in between. Germline-derived CDR1 and CDR2 are LNHDA and SQIVND (reference sequence). CDR3 length: 15 amino acids.

This clonotype was counted at least ten times. The CDR3 nucleotides read TGTGCCAGCAGCTTAGCGGGGGACCTGCAGCCCCAGCATTTT. It codes for CASSLAGDLQPQHF. The chain links TRBV7-9 to TRBJ1-5; a weak D match, TRBD1 (5 bases). V lost 0 bases to trimming and J lost 7 bases, with 10 bases between them. The CDR3 loop spans 14 amino acids. Germline values: CDR1 SEHNR, CDR2 FQNEAQ (reference sequence).

This clonotype was detected only a few times. The chain links TRBV14 to TRBJ2-2; no clear D. The CDR3 sequence is 15 residues long. Germline assignment: CDR1 SGHDN and CDR2 FVKESK. With 0 bases removed from V and 4 bases from J, the gap between germline ends came to 9 bases. Here the CDR3 DNA reads TGTGCCAGCAGCCAAGATCCCATAAGCACCGGGGAGCTGTTTTTT. Encoded protein: CASSQDPISTGELFF.

This clonotype was seen a handful of times. The rearrangement uses TRBV19 and TRBJ2-2; possibly TRBD1 for D (6 bases). Germline CDR1 LNHDA, CDR2 SQIVND (reference sequence). Trimming shortened V by 3 bases and J by 1 base, and 12 bases separated the two germline ends. CDR3 length: 16 amino acids. In DNA form, the CDR3 reads TGTGCCAGTAGTATGTTAAGACAGGTGAACACCGGGGAGCTGTTTTTT. Its protein is CASSMLRQVNTGELFF. Full variable domain (remainder filled in from reference TRBV19 and TRBJ2-2): DGGITQSPKYLFRKEGQNVTLSCEQNLNHDAMYWYRQDPGQGLRLIYYSQIVNDFQKGDIAEGYSVSREKKESFPLTVTSAQKNPTAFYLCASSMLRQVNTGELFFGEGSRLTVL.

In its sample, this clonotype was seen a few times. The genes are TRBV9 and TRBJ2-2; no definite D call. CDR1 SGDLS and CDR2 YYNGEE come from the germline V gene. With 3 bases removed from V and 6 bases from J, the gap between germline ends came to 9 bases. This CDR3 is built from 13 residues. The CDR3 loop is CASSAGRAGELFF. The CDR3 coding sequence is TGTGCCAGCAGCGCCGGCCGGGCCGGGGAGCTGTTTTTT.

V gene TRBV12-3 or TRBV12-4 combines with J gene TRBJ2-7; D unresolved. V gave up 3 bases and J gave up 10 bases, with 13 bases separating them. The CDR3 loop spans 12 amino acids. DNA for the CDR3: TGTGCCAGCAGTTTTCCCGGCTCTCATCAGTACTTC. It codes for CASSFPGSHQYF.

There are many counts of this clonotype. The chain couples TRBV20-1 to TRBJ1-1; D gene ambiguous. The germline CDR1 and CDR2 sequences are DFQATT and SNEGSKA (reference sequence). CDR3 size: 11 residues. The ends were cut back, 3 bases at V and 3 bases at J, with 5 bases in the middle. This chain's CDR3 is CSARDYTEAFF. CDR3 nucleotide sequence: TGCAGTGCTAGGGATTACACTGAAGCTTTCTTT.

This clonotype has ten or more counts. The chain links TRBV20-1 to TRBJ1-2, with D possibly matching TRBD1 (5 bases). The germline V gene has CDR1 DFQATT and CDR2 SNEGSKA (reference sequence). The CDR3 consists of 14 residues. V was cut by 1 base and J by 1 base, with 10 bases left in between. The CDR3, as DNA: TGCAGTGCTAGAGCGCCGGGGGGTAACTATGGCTACACCTTC. Its translation: CSARAPGGNYGYTF.

At least ten counts were recorded for this clonotype. The chain employs TRBV6-2 or TRBV6-3 and TRBJ1-2; no clear D. Germline V gene lookup returns CDR1 MNHEY and CDR2 SVGEGT. V was pared by 6 bases and J by 1 base, with 6 bases between. This CDR3 has 12 amino acids. The CDR3: CASRQDNYGYTF. In nucleotides, the CDR3 is TGTGCCAGCAGGCAGGATAACTATGGCTACACCTTC.

To note about this clonotype: A much bigger clone sits one base away, suggesting this may be a read error. The chain combines TRBV20-1 with TRBJ2-2; no definite D call. CDR1 and CDR2 (germline): DFQATT, SNEGSKA (reference sequence). This CDR3 has 12 residues. V gave up 3 bases and J gave up 9 bases, with 11 bases separating them. The CDR3 coding sequence is TGCAGTGCTAGGGACGGTTCCTGGGAGCTGTTTTTT. Encoded protein: CSARDGSWELFF.

The V gene is TRBV11-2, the J gene TRBJ1-1, with TRBD1 matching over 7 bases. There are 14 residues in the CDR3. The germline CDR1 and CDR2 sequences are SGHAT and FQNNGV. With 4 bases clipped from V and 5 bases from J, the junction kept 7 bases outside the gene matches. In DNA form, the CDR3 reads TGTGCCAGCAGCTCGACAGGGTTGGGGACTGAAGCTTTCTTT. Protein product: CASSSTGLGTEAFF.

There are a few counts of this clonotype. This rearrangement joins TRBV9 to TRBJ1-2; 9 bases agree with TRBD1. This CDR3 region has 14 residues. Trimming removed 3 bases from V and 4 bases from J; junction bases left unmatched: 4. CDR1 and CDR2 from the germline V gene are SGDLS and YYNGEE. DNA for the CDR3: TGTGCCAGCAGCGCGGACAGGGGAGCCTATGGCTACACCTTC. Its translation: CASSADRGAYGYTF.